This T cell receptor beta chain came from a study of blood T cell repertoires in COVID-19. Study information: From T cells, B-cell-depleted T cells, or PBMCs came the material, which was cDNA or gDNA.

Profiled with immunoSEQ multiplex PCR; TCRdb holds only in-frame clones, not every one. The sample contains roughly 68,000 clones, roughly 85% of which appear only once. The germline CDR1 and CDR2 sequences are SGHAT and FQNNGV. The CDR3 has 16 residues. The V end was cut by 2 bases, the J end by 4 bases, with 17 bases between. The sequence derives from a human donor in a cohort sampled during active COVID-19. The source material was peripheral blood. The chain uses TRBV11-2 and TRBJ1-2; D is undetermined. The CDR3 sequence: CASSLNNPPRSYGYTF. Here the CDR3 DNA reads TGTGCCAGCAGCTTAAACAACCCCCCGAGGTCCTATGGCTACACCTTC.